This TCR beta chain was captured by sequencing in a study of T-cell reconstitution after alpha-beta-depleted transplantation in children. During its preparation, the TCRbeta library received unique molecular identifiers. A single record per CDR3 protein comes from TCRdb applying MiXCR to the PCR reads. Among 450,000 to 600,000 distinct CDR3 sequences listed, around 16% were seen once. The sequences come from PBMCs from the stem cell graft donor, collected from the stem cell graft. This TCR was recovered from a human donor who donated a stem cell graft to a child with acute lymphoblastic leukemia.

CDR3 bases: TGTGCCAGCAGCTTAGGACTCTTAGGGGACACTGAAGCTTTCTTT. Protein: CASSLGLLGDTEAFF. V usage is TRBV7-9 and J usage is TRBJ1-1; tentative D call: TRBD1 (5 bases). V was trimmed by 1 base and J by 3 bases, leaving 12 bases between them. Germline loops: CDR1 SEHNR, CDR2 FQNEAQ (reference sequence). The CDR3 length is 15 residues.